This T cell receptor beta chain was sequenced for a study of T cell changes during pregnancy in multiple sclerosis. CDR1 MNHNY and CDR2 SVGAGI come from the germline V gene (reference sequence). V was cut by 8 bases and J by 1 base, with 17 bases left in between. This CDR3 is 15 amino acids long. Sequenced by immunoSEQ multiplex PCR; TCRdb stores in-frame clones only, minus some. The table has approximately 61,000 clones, 80% to 95% seen once. The source is a female donor in good health, enrolled as a control in a pregnancy study. The V gene is TRBV6-6, the J gene TRBJ1-2; D may be TRBD1 (5 bases). The specimen was peripheral blood, collected after pregnancy. DNA for the CDR3: TGTGCCAGCGACCCCGGACACCCGATTAACTATGGCTACACCTTC. This encodes CASDPGHPINYGYTF.